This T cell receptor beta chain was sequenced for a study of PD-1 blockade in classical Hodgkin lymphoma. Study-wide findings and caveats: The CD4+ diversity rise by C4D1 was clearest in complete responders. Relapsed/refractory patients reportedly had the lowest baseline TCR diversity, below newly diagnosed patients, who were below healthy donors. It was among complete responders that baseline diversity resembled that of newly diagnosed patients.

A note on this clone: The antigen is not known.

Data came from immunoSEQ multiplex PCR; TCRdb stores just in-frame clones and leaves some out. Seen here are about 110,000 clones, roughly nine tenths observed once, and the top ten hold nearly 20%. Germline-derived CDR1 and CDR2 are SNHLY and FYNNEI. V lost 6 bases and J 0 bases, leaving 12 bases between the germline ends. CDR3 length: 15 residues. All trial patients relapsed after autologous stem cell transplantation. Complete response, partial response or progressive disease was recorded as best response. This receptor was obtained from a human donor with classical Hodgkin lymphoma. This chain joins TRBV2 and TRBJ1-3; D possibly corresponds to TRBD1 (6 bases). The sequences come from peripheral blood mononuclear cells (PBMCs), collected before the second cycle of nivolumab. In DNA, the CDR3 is TGTGCCAGCAGCGGAGGACAGTACTCTGGAAACACCATATATTTT. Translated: CASSGGQYSGNTIYF.